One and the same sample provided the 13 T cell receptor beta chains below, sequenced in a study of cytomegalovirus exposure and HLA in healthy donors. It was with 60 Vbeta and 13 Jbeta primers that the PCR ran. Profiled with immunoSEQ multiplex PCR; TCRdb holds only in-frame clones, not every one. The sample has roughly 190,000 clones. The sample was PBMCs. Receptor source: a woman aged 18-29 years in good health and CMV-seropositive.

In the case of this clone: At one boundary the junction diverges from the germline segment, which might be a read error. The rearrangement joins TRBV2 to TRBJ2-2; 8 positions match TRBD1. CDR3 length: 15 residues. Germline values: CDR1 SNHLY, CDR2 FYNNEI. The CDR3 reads CASSEGTGNTGELFF. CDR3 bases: TGTGCCAGCAGCGAAGGGACAGGGAACACCGGGGAGCTGTTTTTT.

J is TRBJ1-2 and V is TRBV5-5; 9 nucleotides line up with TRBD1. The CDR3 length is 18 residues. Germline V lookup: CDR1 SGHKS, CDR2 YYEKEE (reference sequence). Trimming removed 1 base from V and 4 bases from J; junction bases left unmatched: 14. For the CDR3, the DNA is TGTGCCAGCAGCTTGCACCGCTCCCGGGACAGGGTTTTCTATGGCTACACCTTC. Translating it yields CASSLHRSRDRVFYGYTF.

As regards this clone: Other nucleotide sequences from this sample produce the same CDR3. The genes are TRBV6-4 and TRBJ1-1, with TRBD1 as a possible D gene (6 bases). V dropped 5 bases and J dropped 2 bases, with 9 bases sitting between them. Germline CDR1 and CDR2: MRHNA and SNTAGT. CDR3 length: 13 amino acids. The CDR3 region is CASSQQGNTEAFF. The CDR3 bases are TGTGCCAGCAGTCAACAGGGTAACACTGAAGCTTTCTTT.

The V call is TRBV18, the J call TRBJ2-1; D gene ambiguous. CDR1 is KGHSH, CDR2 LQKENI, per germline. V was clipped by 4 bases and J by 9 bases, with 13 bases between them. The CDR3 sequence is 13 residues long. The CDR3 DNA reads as TGTGCCAGCTCACTCTCTCTTGAGCGTGAGCAGTTCTTC. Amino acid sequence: CASSLSLEREQFF.

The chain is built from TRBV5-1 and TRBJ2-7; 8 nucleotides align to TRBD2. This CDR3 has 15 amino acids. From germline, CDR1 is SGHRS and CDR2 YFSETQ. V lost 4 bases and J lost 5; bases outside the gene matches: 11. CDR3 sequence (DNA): TGCGCCAGCAGCCCGATTAGCGGGACGCTTCACGAGCAGTACTTC. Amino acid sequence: CASSPISGTLHEQYF.

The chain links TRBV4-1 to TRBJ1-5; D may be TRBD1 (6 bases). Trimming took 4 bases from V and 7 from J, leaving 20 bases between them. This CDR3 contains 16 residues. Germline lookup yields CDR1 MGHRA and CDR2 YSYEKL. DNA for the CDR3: TGCGCCAGCAGCCCCCGACAGGACCCCCTTTCGCAGCCCCAGCATTTT. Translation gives CASSPRQDPLSQPQHF.

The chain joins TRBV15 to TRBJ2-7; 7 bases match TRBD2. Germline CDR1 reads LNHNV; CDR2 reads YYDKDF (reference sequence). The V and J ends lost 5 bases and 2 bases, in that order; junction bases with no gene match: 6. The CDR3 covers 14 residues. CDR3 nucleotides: TGTGCCACCAGCCCGCGGACTAGTGCCTACGAGCAGTACTTC. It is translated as CATSPRTSAYEQYF.

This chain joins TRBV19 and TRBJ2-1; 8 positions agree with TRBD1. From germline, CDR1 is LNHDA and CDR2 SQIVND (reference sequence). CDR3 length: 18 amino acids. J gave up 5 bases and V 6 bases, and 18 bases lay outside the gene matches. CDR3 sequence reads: CASSGRGRGGIYNNEQFF. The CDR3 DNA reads TGTGCCAGTAGCGGCAGGGGGCGCGGTGGGATTTACAACAATGAGCAGTTCTTC.

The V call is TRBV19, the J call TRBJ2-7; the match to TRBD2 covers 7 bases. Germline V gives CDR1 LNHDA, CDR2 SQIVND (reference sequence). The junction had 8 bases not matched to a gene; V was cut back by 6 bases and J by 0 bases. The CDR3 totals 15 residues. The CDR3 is CASSRRGESSYEQYF. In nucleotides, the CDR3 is TGTGCCAGTAGCCGACGGGGGGAGAGCTCCTACGAGCAGTACTTC.

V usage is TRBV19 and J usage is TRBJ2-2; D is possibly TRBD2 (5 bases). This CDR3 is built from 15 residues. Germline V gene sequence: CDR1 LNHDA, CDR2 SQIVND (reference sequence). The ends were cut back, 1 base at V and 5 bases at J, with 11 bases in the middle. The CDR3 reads CASSIVTSRTGELFF. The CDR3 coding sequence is TGTGCCAGTAGTATAGTCACTAGTAGGACCGGGGAGCTGTTTTTT.

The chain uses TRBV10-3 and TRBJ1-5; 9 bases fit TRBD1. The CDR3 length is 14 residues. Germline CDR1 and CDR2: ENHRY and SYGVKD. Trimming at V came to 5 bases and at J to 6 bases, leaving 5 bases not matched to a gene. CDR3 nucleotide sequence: TGTGCCATCAGTCCCGGGACAGGGTTTCAGCCCCAGCATTTT. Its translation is CAISPGTGFQPQHF.

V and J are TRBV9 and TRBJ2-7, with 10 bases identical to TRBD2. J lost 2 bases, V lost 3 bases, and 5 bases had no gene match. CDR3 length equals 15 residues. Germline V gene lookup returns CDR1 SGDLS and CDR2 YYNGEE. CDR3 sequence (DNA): TGTGCCAGCAGCGAAGGAAGCGGGGGGGCCTACGAGCAGTACTTC. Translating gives CASSEGSGGAYEQYF.

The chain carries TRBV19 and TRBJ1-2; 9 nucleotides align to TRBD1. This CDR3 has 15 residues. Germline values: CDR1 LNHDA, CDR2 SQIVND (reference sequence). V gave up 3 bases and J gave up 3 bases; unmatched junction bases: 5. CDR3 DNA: TGTGCCAGTAGTATTGGGACAGGGAACGACTATGGCTACACCTTC. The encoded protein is CASSIGTGNDYGYTF.